This record covers a single T cell receptor (beta chain). This receptor's antigen is unknown. No per-base quality is available; no much larger clone lies one base away. The data are from a study of circulating tumor DNA in untreated peripheral T-cell lymphoma (dated by TCRdb to 2020 to 2022). Broader findings and caveats from the paper: Tumor-specific clonotypes were identified in approximately 78% of patients, with identification achieved from 85% to 90% of baseline tissues and about 63% of baseline serum samples.

The library was made by the immunoSEQ multiplex PCR assay. The source is immuneACCESS, and TCRdb retained only in-frame sequences with V and J called. Part of the clones is not carried over; for the studies checked, unresolved V genes explain less than half of this, and the remainder is unexplained. Present in this sample are several thousand clones, about 66% of which were seen just once. The top ten hold about 55% of the sample. The CDR3 starts with the cysteine, ends with the phenylalanine, and has 16 residues. The only DNA kept is the CDR3, 48 bases in frame from the first base. As encoded in the germline V gene, CDR1 is SGHRS while CDR2 is YFSETQ. Clipping removes 2 bases from V and 5 bases from J, with 8 as the unmatched junction base count. To find tumor-specific TCR clonotypes, researchers sequenced baseline tumor tissue that had been collected prior to treatment. The study used next-generation sequencing of T-cell receptor sequences to monitor peripheral T-cell lymphoma patients receiving frontline treatment on a trial.

The specimen was tumor tissue. The source of this sequence is a human donor with peripheral T-cell lymphoma. The receptor chain draws on TRBV5-1 and TRBJ2-1; the junction holds 9 bases that match TRBD1. The CDR3 reads as follows: CASSFGTGRDNNEQFF. The sequenced DNA: TGCGCCAGCAGCTTTGGGACAGGGAGGGATAACAATGAGCAGTTCTTC.